This TCR beta chain was sequenced in a study of blood T cell repertoires in COVID-19. As processed by the authors: Reference gene primer amplification gave nucleated cell count estimates. The assay was immunoSEQ multiplex PCR, and TCRdb's table has in-frame clones only and misses some. D and trimming come from the DNA, and the V and J calls and clone size come from that table. Of 200,000 to 250,000 clones in the sample, 65% to 85% were seen once. Participants came from about 24 US areas, aged about 18 to 95 years. Researchers sorted participants into cohorts using their self-reported clinical history. Before being deemed recovered, Cohort 3 donors had two negative PCRs, clearance, or symptom resolution. The CDR3 is made up of 13 amino acids. V was shortened by 8 bases and J by 0 bases, with 8 bases between the two germline ends. Germline-derived CDR1 and CDR2 are MNHNY and SVGAGI (reference sequence).

The chain uses TRBV6-6 and TRBJ1-3; the D is unclear. The sequence derives from a woman aged 60 to 75 who had recovered from COVID-19. Sequencing was carried out using PBMCs or T cells enriched from blood (not recorded which). The CDR3 nucleotides read TGTGCCAGCCAGGACTCCTCTGGAAACACCATATATTTT. This translates into CASQDSSGNTIYF.